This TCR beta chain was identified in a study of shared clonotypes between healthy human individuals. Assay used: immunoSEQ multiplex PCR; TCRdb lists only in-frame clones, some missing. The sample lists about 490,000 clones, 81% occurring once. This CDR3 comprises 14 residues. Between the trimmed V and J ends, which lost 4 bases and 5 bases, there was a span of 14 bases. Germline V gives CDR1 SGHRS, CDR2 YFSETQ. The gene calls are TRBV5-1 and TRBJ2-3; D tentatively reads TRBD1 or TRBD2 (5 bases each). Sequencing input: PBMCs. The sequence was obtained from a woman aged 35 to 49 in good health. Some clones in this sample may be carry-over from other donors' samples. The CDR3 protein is CASSPGGGGDTQYF. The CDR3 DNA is TGCGCCAGCAGCCCCGGAGGTGGGGGAGATACGCAGTATTTT.